The 15 T cell receptor beta chains below all came from one sample that was sequenced in a study of response to subunit inactivated influenza vaccine. Each CDR3 protein is one row after TCRdb ran MiXCR on the RT-PCR reads. Among around 570,000 distinct CDR3 sequences listed, approximately 10% were seen once. The data were also submitted as part of a second study, on T cells expressing NK-cell markers. Per that study: As the method of synthesis, 5'RACE template switching with UMIs yielded TCR beta cDNA.

The input for sequencing was PBMCs from blood, taken on the day of vaccination. Receptors were obtained from a man aged 45 to 65 who received an inactivated influenza vaccine.

J is TRBJ2-7 and V is TRBV7-9; 10 nucleotides match TRBD2. The V gene's germline CDR1 is SEHNR and CDR2 FQNEAQ (reference sequence). The ends lost 2 bases at V and 6 bases at J; junction bases unmatched: 4. CDR3 size: 14 residues. The CDR3 spells CASSLLAGVGEQYF. The CDR3, as DNA: TGTGCCAGCAGCTTACTAGCGGGAGTGGGCGAGCAGTACTTC.

This clonotype has only a few counts. This chain joins TRBV7-8 and TRBJ2-3, with 9 nucleotides matching TRBD1. The CDR3 runs 14 residues. V lost 1 base to trimming and J lost 8 bases; unmatched junction nucleotides: 4. Germline-derived CDR1 and CDR2 are SGHVS and FQNEAQ. This CDR3 is CASSLEGTGITQYF. The CDR3 nucleotides are TGTGCCAGCAGCTTAGAAGGGACAGGGATTACGCAGTATTTT.

V and J are TRBV9 and TRBJ2-1, with D uncertain. The CDR3 is made up of 15 amino acids. Germline CDR1 is SGDLS and CDR2 is YYNGEE. Trimming took 4 bases from V and 2 from J, leaving 13 bases between them. CDR3 loop: CASSRLNRAYNEQFF. The CDR3 region has the DNA TGTGCCAGCAGCCGCCTTAACAGAGCCTACAATGAGCAGTTCTTC. Together with reference TRBV9 and TRBJ2-1, the CDR3 gives the full variable domain: DSGVTQTPKHLITATGQRVTLRCSPRSGDLSVYWYQQSLDQGLQFLIQYYNGEERAKGNILERFSAQQFPDLHSELNLSSLELGDSALYFCASSRLNRAYNEQFFGPGTRLTVL.

The chain uses TRBV7-2 and TRBJ1-4; D is possibly TRBD1 (5 bases). This CDR3 has 15 amino acids. CDR1 SGHTA and CDR2 FQGNSA come from the germline V gene. Trimming took 3 bases from V and 8 from J, leaving 16 bases between them. CDR3 nucleotides: TGTGCCAGCAGCTTGATCAGGGCCCCGGGGGAAAAACTGTTTTTT. Protein product: CASSLIRAPGEKLFF. Supplemented by reference TRBV7-2 and TRBJ1-4, the full variable domain reads GAGVSQSPSNKVTEKGKDVELRCDPISGHTALYWYRQSLGQGLEFLIYFQGNSAPDKSGLPSDRFSAERTGGSVSTLTIQRTQQEDSAVYLCASSLIRAPGEKLFFGSGTQLSVL.

J is TRBJ2-5 and V is TRBV12-3 or TRBV12-4; D not certain. The CDR3 extends over 14 amino acids. Trimming took off 2 bases at V and 1 base at J, with 8 bases between the two ends. The CDR3 sequence is CASSLWQPQETQYF. DNA of the CDR3: TGTGCCAGCAGTTTATGGCAGCCCCAAGAGACCCAGTACTTC.

The sample holds a few counts of this clonotype. The rearrangement links TRBV3-1 to TRBJ2-2; no clear D. V was pared by 0 bases and J by 5 bases, with 7 bases between. The germline V gene has CDR1 LGHDT and CDR2 YNNKEL (reference sequence). The CDR3 length is 14 residues. The CDR3 sequence: CASSQDTLTGELFF. The CDR3 coding sequence is TGTGCCAGCAGCCAAGACACCCTGACCGGGGAGCTGTTTTTT.

This clonotype has a handful of counts. The V call is TRBV5-6, the J call TRBJ2-2, with 11 bases identical to TRBD2. The V and J ends lost 0 bases and 7 bases, in that order; junction bases with no gene match: 11. The germline V gene has CDR1 SGHDT and CDR2 YYEEEE. This CDR3 spans 18 amino acids. CDR3 bases: TGTGCCAGCAGCTTGGTCCCCCTAGCGGGGGGCGGTCACGGGGAGCTGTTTTTT. As protein: CASSLVPLAGGGHGELFF.

The gene calls are TRBV27 and TRBJ2-3, with 13 positions matching TRBD2. Germline values: CDR1 MNHEY, CDR2 SMNVEV (reference sequence). The CDR3 has 18 residues. V trimming: 3 bases; J trimming: 1 base; junction bases outside the gene matches: 7. The CDR3 region is CASSLIGTSGVRTDTQYF. In nucleotides, the CDR3 is TGTGCCAGCAGTTTGATCGGGACTAGCGGGGTTCGCACAGATACGCAGTATTTT.

The table lists this clonotype with a few counts. This chain links TRBV6-1 with TRBJ2-7; TRBD1 matches at 8 bases. The CDR3 has 14 residues. After removal of 7 bases from V and 6 bases from J, the junction contained 11 bases not matched to a gene. The germline CDR1 and CDR2 sequences are MNHNS and SASEGT. DNA for the CDR3: TGTGCCAGCACATGGACAGGGTCCAGGGGCGAGCAGTACTTC. This gives the protein CASTWTGSRGEQYF.

V is TRBV4-1 and J is TRBJ1-5; D gene unclear. The CDR3 totals 15 residues. The ends were cut back, 1 base at V and 4 bases at J, with 11 bases in the middle. CDR1 is MGHRA, CDR2 YSYEKL, per germline. The CDR3 sequence: CASSQARVGNQPQHF. In nucleotides, the CDR3 is TGCGCCAGCAGCCAAGCTAGGGTAGGGAATCAGCCCCAGCATTTT.

This clonotype was recorded many times. The chain links TRBV12-3 or TRBV12-4 to TRBJ1-1; 7 positions match TRBD1. The CDR3 runs 14 residues. Germline trimming cut 5 bases from V and 4 bases from J; bases unmatched to any gene: 7. The CDR3 here is CASSRTGVSTEAFF. The CDR3 DNA sequence: TGTGCCAGCAGTCGAACAGGGGTAAGCACTGAAGCTTTCTTT.

This rearrangement joins TRBV10-2 to TRBJ2-5; no firm D call. Germline V CDR1 and CDR2: WSHSY, SAAADI. V shed 3 bases and J shed 4 bases, with 6 bases lying between them. This CDR3 is 12 amino acids long. CDR3 in amino acids: CASSDLGETQYF. The CDR3 nucleotides are TGCGCCAGCAGTGACTTGGGAGAGACCCAGTACTTC.

This clonotype occurred a few times. This sequence joins TRBV12-3 or TRBV12-4 and TRBJ2-4; 7 bases match TRBD1. Trimming removed 3 bases from V and 1 base from J; junction bases left unmatched: 3. This CDR3 region has 15 residues. The CDR3 DNA follows: TGTGCCAGCAGTTTCGAGGGGGCGGCCAAAAACATTCAGTACTTC. It encodes CASSFEGAAKNIQYF.

In its sample, this clonotype was seen a few times. The gene calls are TRBV3-1 and TRBJ2-5, with D perhaps TRBD1 (6 bases). V lost 3 bases and J lost 2, with 13 bases in between. The CDR3 consists of 15 residues. Germline loops: CDR1 LGHDT, CDR2 YNNKEL (reference sequence). CDR3 sequence reads: CASSHPTGLQETQYF. In DNA, the CDR3 is TGTGCCAGCAGCCACCCGACAGGATTACAAGAGACCCAGTACTTC.

This chain's CDR3 is CASSFSGPNNEQFF. The CDR3 DNA sequence: TGTGCCAGCAGCTTCTCGGGACCCAACAATGAGCAGTTCTTC. V is TRBV7-9 and J is TRBJ2-1; D could derive from TRBD1 or TRBD2 (5 bases each). CDR1 is SEHNR and CDR2 is FQNEAQ in the germline V gene (reference sequence). There are 14 residues in the CDR3. Trimming cost V 3 bases and J 5 bases, with 11 bases left between them.